This TCR beta chain was found in a study of PD-L1 blockade in urothelial cancer. Study-wide background: Blood was evaluated 3 weeks (second dose) and 6 weeks after therapy began.

This CDR3 has 16 amino acids. The germline gives CDR1 SGHAT, CDR2 FQNNGV. The trim removed 1 base at V and 7 bases at J, leaving 10 bases unmatched. Here immunoSEQ multiplex PCR was the method, and the copy in TCRdb shows in-frame clones only, minus some. The table lists 35,000 to 55,000 clones, approximately 90% of them singletons. Disease in patients was locally advanced or metastatic urothelial carcinoma. The chain is built from TRBV11-2 and TRBJ1-2; 9 bases align to TRBD1. The sequence came from a woman aged 55-75 years with urothelial cancer. The sample was PBMCs, taken around atezolizumab (anti-PD-L1) treatment. Here the CDR3 reads CASSLVDPYRGPGYTF. Written as DNA, the CDR3 is TGTGCCAGCAGCTTAGTAGACCCTTACAGGGGGCCTGGCTACACCTTC.